These 16 T cell receptor beta chains came from one sample sequenced in a study of cytomegalovirus exposure and HLA in healthy donors. Amplification used 60 Vbeta primers and 13 Jbeta primers. Data came from immunoSEQ multiplex PCR; TCRdb stores just in-frame clones and leaves some out. This table holds 90,000 to 150,000 clones, about three quarters found once. The source material was PBMCs. All receptors derive from a woman aged 40 to 50 in good health and CMV-seropositive.

The genes are TRBV7-2 and TRBJ1-2; 8 positions agree with TRBD1. After removal of 5 bases from V and 4 bases from J, the junction contained 3 bases not matched to a gene. There are 13 residues in the CDR3. The germline CDR1 and CDR2 sequences are SGHTA and FQGNSA. In DNA form, the CDR3 reads TGTGCCAGCAGCACCGGACAGGGCTATGGCTACACCTTC. It codes for CASSTGQGYGYTF.

This chain uses TRBV7-9 with TRBJ1-5; D uncertain. The CDR3 extends over 15 amino acids. Trimming removed 1 base at V and 9 bases at J, with 16 bases between. Germline V gives CDR1 SEHNR, CDR2 FQNEAQ (reference sequence). The DNA for the CDR3 is TGTGCCAGCAGCTTAGGATCCGGCCGGGGAGGGCCCCAGCATTTT. It encodes CASSLGSGRGGPQHF.

This chain uses TRBV5-1 with TRBJ1-1; maybe TRBD1 (6 bases). V lost 4 bases, J lost 0 bases, and 16 bases lay in between. Germline V gives CDR1 SGHRS, CDR2 YFSETQ. The CDR3 is made up of 16 amino acids. The CDR3 DNA reads as TGCGCCAGCAGCCCGGAAACACAGGGTTTGAACACTGAAGCTTTCTTT. Protein: CASSPETQGLNTEAFF.

There are a few counts of this clone. This chain uses TRBV12-5 with TRBJ1-1; D gene uncertain. The CDR3 extends over 15 amino acids. The germline V gene has CDR1 LGHNT and CDR2 FRNRAP. Trimming stripped 3 bases from V and 1 base from J, with 12 bases between. CDR3 protein: CASGLQSAENTEAFF. CDR3 in DNA: TGTGCTAGTGGTTTACAGTCGGCCGAGAACACTGAAGCTTTCTTT.

V usage is TRBV19 and J usage is TRBJ1-2; 7 positions agree with TRBD1. Germline loops: CDR1 LNHDA, CDR2 SQIVND (reference sequence). This CDR3 region has 14 residues. Germline trimming cut 6 bases from V and 4 bases from J; bases unmatched to any gene: 8. CDR3 sequence (DNA): TGTGCCAGTAGCGGACAGGCCATCGGCTATGGCTACACCTTC. It encodes CASSGQAIGYGYTF.

This clone was counted a few times. The chain employs TRBV18 and TRBJ1-1; possible D gene TRBD1, 5 bases. V lost 1 base and J lost 7, with 19 bases in between. The CDR3 extends over 16 amino acids. Germline CDR1 and CDR2: KGHSH and LQKENI. The CDR3 is CASSPLAGRQQGEAFF. CDR3 DNA sequence: TGTGCCAGCTCACCACTGGCGGGACGACAGCAGGGTGAAGCTTTCTTT.

The V and J genes are TRBV5-1 and TRBJ2-1, with D maybe TRBD1 (5 bases). The CDR3 covers 13 residues. Germline CDR1 and CDR2: SGHRS and YFSETQ. The V end lost 4 bases, the J end lost 5 bases, and 10 bases lay between the germline ends. The CDR3, as DNA: TGCGCCAGCAGCCTACAGGAAAACAATGAGCAGTTCTTC. This encodes CASSLQENNEQFF.

The genes are TRBV16 and TRBJ2-5; D possibly corresponds to TRBD2 (5 bases). Germline lookup yields CDR1 KGHSY and CDR2 FQNENV. V lost 7 bases and J 2 bases, leaving 11 bases between the germline ends. CDR3 size: 13 residues. As DNA, the CDR3 is TGTGCCAGCAACTTGGGGAGACAAGAGACCCAGTACTTC. Translated, it gives CASNLGRQETQYF.

The gene calls are TRBV6-5 and TRBJ2-1, with D unresolved. Germline V CDR1 and CDR2: MNHEY, SVGAGI. V gave up 6 bases and J gave up 8 bases, with 14 bases separating them. This CDR3 is 13 amino acids long. The CDR3 region has the DNA TGTGCCAGCAGGTACCTTCTCGAGGATGAGCAGTTCTTC. This gives the protein CASRYLLEDEQFF.

This clone was counted a few times. This sequence joins TRBV7-6 and TRBJ1-5; D not certain. The CDR3 contains 14 residues. V was pared by 0 bases and J by 8 bases, with 11 bases between. Germline V CDR1 and CDR2: SGHVS, FNYEAQ. The CDR3, as DNA: TGTGCCAGCAGCTTAGCCCTTGCGGGAGAGCCCCAGCATTTT. Its translation is CASSLALAGEPQHF.

The chain links TRBV7-2 to TRBJ1-1; D may be TRBD1 (6 bases). Germline values: CDR1 SGHTA, CDR2 FQGNSA. CDR3 length: 15 amino acids. V was clipped by 5 bases and J by 12 bases, with 25 bases between them. The CDR3 spells CASSPSRTEASRSFF. The CDR3 coding sequence is TGTGCCAGCAGCCCCAGCCGGACAGAGGCCTCCAGGTCTTTCTTT.

The J gene is TRBJ1-1, the V gene TRBV15; D is possibly TRBD1 (5 bases). V lost 7 bases, J lost 2 bases, and 11 bases lay in between. CDR1 and CDR2 from the germline V gene are LNHNV and YYDKDF (reference sequence). This CDR3 comprises 13 residues. DNA of the CDR3: TGTGCCACCACTGAAAGGGGCAACACTGAAGCTTTCTTT. It codes for CATTERGNTEAFF.

In its sample, this clone was seen once. The same CDR3 also results from other DNA sequences found in this sample. The chain employs TRBV6-5 and TRBJ1-1, with D uncertain. Germline values: CDR1 MNHEY, CDR2 SVGAGI. The V gene lost 0 bases and the J gene lost 7 bases, with 9 bases spanning the gap. The CDR3 length is 13 residues. Written as DNA, the CDR3 is TGTGCCAGCAGTTACTCGAGCGGTCTTGAAGCTTTCTTT. Translation: CASSYSSGLEAFF.

The chain joins TRBV25-1 to TRBJ1-2, with D unclear. This CDR3 is 12 amino acids long. Trimming took off 3 bases at V and 4 bases at J, with 6 bases between the two ends. Germline V CDR1 and CDR2: MGHDK, SYGVNS. The CDR3 protein is CASSDTLYGYTF. CDR3 sequence (DNA): TGTGCCAGCAGTGACACTCTCTATGGCTACACCTTC.

This chain joins TRBV5-4 and TRBJ2-2; D perhaps matches TRBD2 (6 bases). The CDR3 runs to 14 residues. The germline V gene encodes CDR1 SGHNT and CDR2 YYREEE (reference sequence). The V end was cut by 1 base, the J end by 5 bases, with 9 bases between. The CDR3 protein is CASSLRTITGELFF. CDR3 nucleotides: TGTGCCAGCAGCTTGAGGACTATTACCGGGGAGCTGTTTTTT.

The chain combines TRBV7-7 with TRBJ2-1; 11 bases agree with TRBD1. The trim removed 5 bases at V and 7 bases at J, leaving 10 bases unmatched. From germline, CDR1 is SSHAT and CDR2 FNYEAQ (reference sequence). This CDR3 is built from 16 residues. In nucleotides, the CDR3 is TGTGCCAGCAGCACTGCCGGGACAGGGGGGGGGAATGAGCAGTTCTTC. It yields the protein CASSTAGTGGGNEQFF.